Below are 31 T cell receptor beta chains sequenced from a single sample in a study of CD8 T cells in Susac syndrome (dated by TCRdb to about 2019). Libraries came from the immunoSEQ multiplex PCR assay. RNA was extracted with the RNeasy kit and about 0.5 to 1 ug was reverse transcribed using random hexamers. The public reads were reanalyzed by TCRdb: fastp trimming at Q25, MiXCR alignment, in-frame beta chains only. A single entry per CDR3 protein holds the most common genes and DNA from its merged rows. The sample data list about 210,000 distinct CDR3 sequences, and approximately 95% of these were observed just once. Roughly 0.09% of the sample is taken by the ten largest. The sequenced sample was CD4+ T cells from PBMCs. These receptors were collected from a human donor with multiple sclerosis.

The chain employs TRBV3-1 and TRBJ2-1, with D perhaps TRBD1 or TRBD2 (5 bases each). There are 19 residues in the CDR3. The V gene lost 2 bases and the J gene lost 12 bases, with 32 bases spanning the gap. CDR1 is LGHDT, CDR2 YNNKEL, per germline (reference sequence). CDR3 DNA sequence: TGTGCCAGCAGCCAATTTCTTTCGGGGCTTAGGGGAGCCATAGGTTTGCAGTTCTTC. Translated: CASSQFLSGLRGAIGLQFF.

The chain is built from TRBV29-1 and TRBJ2-7; tentative D call: TRBD1 (6 bases). Germline-derived CDR1 and CDR2 are SQVTM and ANQGSEA. The V end was cut by 6 bases, the J end by 0 bases, with 15 bases between. The CDR3 loop spans 14 amino acids. The DNA of the CDR3 is TGCAGCGTGTACCAGGGGTCAAGCTCCTACGAGCAGTACTTC. This codes for CSVYQGSSSYEQYF.

This chain's CDR3 is CASSQGTDIYGYTF. The CDR3 DNA is TGTGCCAGCAGCCAAGGGACAGATATCTATGGCTACACCTTC. The chain recombines TRBV3-1 with TRBJ1-2; D is perhaps TRBD1 (6 bases). The CDR3 totals 14 residues. Trimming took 1 base from V and 4 from J, leaving 10 bases between them. Per the germline V gene, CDR1 is LGHDT and CDR2 is YNNKEL (reference sequence).

The chain links TRBV9 to TRBJ2-7; TRBD1 aligns across 10 bases. This CDR3 contains 16 residues. Germline V gives CDR1 SGDLS, CDR2 YYNGEE. V lost 4 bases, J lost 2 bases, and 9 bases stayed unmatched. CDR3 protein: CASSYGTGAVTYEQYF. DNA of the CDR3: TGTGCCAGCAGCTACGGGACAGGGGCCGTGACCTACGAGCAGTACTTC.

This chain links TRBV12-5 with TRBJ2-1, with a tentative D call TRBD1 (5 bases). The germline CDR1 and CDR2 sequences are LGHNT and FRNRAP. The CDR3 is 13 residues long. V shed 2 bases and J shed 9 bases, with 11 bases lying between them. The CDR3 here is CASGLWGWGEQFF. CDR3 DNA sequence: TGTGCTAGTGGTTTGTGGGGCTGGGGTGAGCAGTTCTTC.

The J gene is TRBJ1-6, the V gene TRBV3-1, with a possible D match to TRBD1 (5 bases). The germline gives CDR1 LGHDT, CDR2 YNNKEL (reference sequence). Trimming took off 2 bases at V and 6 bases at J, with 11 bases between the two ends. CDR3 length equals 15 residues. The CDR3 sequence is CASSQPGGGNSPLHF. CDR3 DNA: TGTGCCAGCAGCCAACCCGGGGGGGGTAATTCACCCCTCCACTTT.

The rearrangement uses TRBV19 and TRBJ1-6; D uncertain. V lost 4 bases and J lost 3, with 10 bases in between. This CDR3 region has 15 residues. Germline V gives CDR1 LNHDA, CDR2 SQIVND (reference sequence). Written as DNA, the CDR3 is TGTGCCAGTAGTAAGGACTCCGGCTATAATTCACCCCTCCACTTT. The encoded protein is CASSKDSGYNSPLHF.

The rearrangement uses TRBV30 and TRBJ2-2, with D unclear. This CDR3 is built from 13 residues. V lost 3 bases and J 4 bases, leaving 9 bases between the germline ends. Germline lookup yields CDR1 GTSNPN and CDR2 SVGIG (reference sequence). CDR3 in DNA: TGTGCCTGGAGACACTCACTCACCGGGGAGCTGTTTTTT. Its protein is CAWRHSLTGELFF.

The chain employs TRBV29-1 and TRBJ1-1; D remains unclear. The V gene lost 2 bases and the J gene lost 8 bases, with 15 bases spanning the gap. Germline V lookup: CDR1 SQVTM, CDR2 ANQGSEA. The CDR3 loop spans 13 amino acids. DNA of the CDR3: TGCAGCGTTGAAACCCTATTCAAATACGAAGCTTTCTTT. It encodes CSVETLFKYEAFF. The full variable domain, rest sourced from reference TRBV29-1 and TRBJ1-1, is SAVISQKPSRDICQRGTSLTIQCQVDSQVTMMFWYRQQPGQSLTLIATANQGSEATYESGFVIDKFPISRPNLTFSTLTVSNMSPEDSSIYLCSVETLFKYEAFFGQGTRLTVV.

In its sample, this clonotype was seen once. The chain uses TRBV27 and TRBJ2-1; 12 bases are a match to TRBD2. The germline gives CDR1 MNHEY, CDR2 SMNVEV (reference sequence). J lost 2 bases, V lost 10 bases, and 6 bases had no gene match. The CDR3 has 15 residues. CDR3 in DNA: TGTGCCACCCGACTAGCGGGAGTTGCCTACAATGAGCAGTTCTTC. This sequence encodes CATRLAGVAYNEQFF.

The chain recombines TRBV2 with TRBJ2-7; TRBD2 matches at 15 bases. The CDR3 contains 16 residues. Per the germline V gene, CDR1 is SNHLY and CDR2 is FYNNEI. V lost 7 bases to trimming and J lost 7 bases; unmatched junction nucleotides: 11. The CDR3 DNA follows: TGTGCCAGCACGGGACTAGCGGGAGGCCGCCGGGGGGAGCAGTACTTC. It translates to CASTGLAGGRRGEQYF.

This clonotype was picked up one time. The V and J genes are TRBV27 and TRBJ2-7; tentatively, D is TRBD1 or TRBD2 (6 bases each). The V gene lost 3 bases and the J gene lost 5 bases, with 17 bases spanning the gap. This CDR3 has 15 amino acids. Germline CDR1 reads MNHEY; CDR2 reads SMNVEV (reference sequence). CDR3 protein: CASSFQGTSNDEQYF. CDR3 coding DNA: TGTGCCAGCAGTTTTCAGGGGACTTCAAACGACGAGCAGTACTTC.

The rearrangement links TRBV20-1 to TRBJ2-1; D call uncertain. Trimming cost V 6 bases and J 5 bases, with 14 bases left between them. Germline V gene sequence: CDR1 DFQATT, CDR2 SNEGSKA (reference sequence). This CDR3 has 13 residues. The CDR3 region is CSAHRTTDNEQFF. CDR3 DNA: TGCAGTGCCCACCGGACCACTGACAATGAGCAGTTCTTC.

The V gene is TRBV29-1, the J gene TRBJ1-4, with D unclear. Trimming removed 0 bases at V and 10 bases at J, with 12 bases between. The length of the CDR3 is 13 residues. CDR1 and CDR2 (germline): SQVTM, ANQGSEA. In nucleotides, the CDR3 is TGCAGCGTTGAAGATGCTCCCCAAGCAAAACTGTTTTTT. Amino acids: CSVEDAPQAKLFF.

In this sample, this clonotype turned up once. The rearrangement links TRBV12-3 or TRBV12-4 to TRBJ1-2; D is unresolved. The CDR3 totals 13 residues. The V end was cut by 3 bases, the J end by 7 bases, with 12 bases between. The CDR3 sequence is CASSLGYVTGYTF. The CDR3 bases are TGTGCCAGCAGTTTGGGGTACGTCACTGGCTACACCTTC.

V is TRBV18 and J is TRBJ2-3; the D call may be TRBD1 or TRBD2 (5 bases each). Trimming stripped 3 bases from V and 0 bases from J, with 10 bases between. The CDR3 contains 15 residues. Germline CDR1 is KGHSH and CDR2 is LQKENI. CDR3 region: CASSPLGPSTDTQYF. Written as DNA, the CDR3 is TGTGCCAGCTCACCCTTGGGACCTAGCACAGATACGCAGTATTTT.

This chain joins TRBV27 and TRBJ1-5; D is perhaps TRBD1 (5 bases). V was shortened by 6 bases and J by 1 base, with 13 bases between the two germline ends. CDR3 size: 15 residues. Germline CDR1 MNHEY, CDR2 SMNVEV (reference sequence). As DNA, the CDR3 is TGTGCCAGCAGGGAAAGGGGCGCGAGCAATCAGCCCCAGCATTTT. It encodes CASRERGASNQPQHF.

The chain uses TRBV23-1 and TRBJ2-1, with D possibly being TRBD2 (8 bases). TRBV23-1 is filed as an ORF, its function uncertain. The CDR3 consists of 20 residues. The V gene lost 1 base and the J gene lost 8 bases, with 30 bases spanning the gap. The CDR3 reads CASSQWGDSLTSGEEDEQFF. CDR3 coding DNA: TGCGCCAGCAGTCAATGGGGGGACAGCCTTACTAGCGGAGAAGAAGATGAGCAGTTCTTC.

In nucleotides, the CDR3 is TGCAGCGTTGGGATCCGGGCAGCGGGAGCCAAAAACATTCAGTACTTC. Protein: CSVGIRAAGAKNIQYF. The V and J genes are TRBV29-1 and TRBJ2-4, with D possibly matching TRBD2 (6 bases). Germline CDR1 reads SQVTM; CDR2 reads ANQGSEA. V was cut by 4 bases and J by 0 bases, with 16 bases left in between. This CDR3 comprises 16 residues.

V usage is TRBV9 and J usage is TRBJ2-6, with no clear D. Germline V gives CDR1 SGDLS, CDR2 YYNGEE. This CDR3 is built from 15 residues. Trimming removed 0 bases from V and 0 bases from J, with 4 bases in between. This chain's CDR3 is CASSVGLSGANVLTF. The CDR3 nucleotides read TGTGCCAGCAGCGTAGGCCTCTCTGGGGCCAACGTCCTGACTTTC.

The chain employs TRBV20-1 and TRBJ2-1; no definite D call. The V end lost 3 bases, the J end lost 7 bases, and 16 bases lay between the germline ends. Germline values: CDR1 DFQATT, CDR2 SNEGSKA (reference sequence). This CDR3 spans 14 amino acids. The chain's CDR3 is CSASRWSHLNEQFF. CDR3 sequence (DNA): TGCAGTGCTAGTAGGTGGAGTCACTTAAATGAGCAGTTCTTC.

The CDR3: CSASTRSRTNQPQHF. CDR3 sequence (DNA): TGCAGTGCTAGTACTAGATCCAGAACGAATCAGCCCCAGCATTTT. This chain uses TRBV20-1 with TRBJ1-5; unclear D gene. V was trimmed by 3 bases and J by 4 bases, leaving 16 bases between them. The CDR3 runs to 15 residues. Germline-derived CDR1 and CDR2 are DFQATT and SNEGSKA (reference sequence).

As DNA, the CDR3 is TGTGCCAGCAGATATATTACAGTAAACACTGAAGCTTTCTTT. This gives the protein CASRYITVNTEAFF. This sequence joins TRBV12-3 or TRBV12-4 and TRBJ1-1; no firm D call. The V gene lost 6 bases and the J gene lost 2 bases, with 13 bases spanning the gap. The CDR3 length is 14 residues.

J is TRBJ2-7 and V is TRBV5-1, with 7 bases lining up with TRBD1. CDR3 length equals 12 residues. The germline V gene has CDR1 SGHRS and CDR2 YFSETQ. Trimming at V came to 4 bases and at J to 5 bases, leaving 3 bases not matched to a gene. CDR3 amino acids: CASSQTGNEQYF. The CDR3 coding sequence is TGCGCCAGCAGCCAGACAGGGAACGAGCAGTACTTC.

The chain joins TRBV3-1 to TRBJ2-7, with D maybe TRBD2 (5 bases). In germline, CDR1 is LGHDT, CDR2 YNNKEL (reference sequence). The CDR3 is made up of 15 amino acids. V was pared by 4 bases and J by 1 base, with 14 bases between. This chain's CDR3 is CASSLQAVTSYEQYF. The CDR3 coding sequence is TGTGCCAGCAGCCTCCAAGCGGTTACTTCCTACGAGCAGTACTTC.

This chain connects TRBV5-1 to TRBJ2-3, with D tentatively TRBD2 (6 bases). Germline CDR1 SGHRS, CDR2 YFSETQ. V shed 4 bases and J shed 5 bases, with 11 bases lying between them. This CDR3 contains 13 residues. CDR3 coding DNA: TGCGCCAGCAGCCCGAGACTAGTAGATACGCAGTATTTT. Translation gives CASSPRLVDTQYF.

The chain employs TRBV2 and TRBJ2-7; D remains ambiguous. The CDR3 is 15 residues long. V shed 6 bases and J shed 0 bases, with 15 bases lying between them. The germline gives CDR1 SNHLY, CDR2 FYNNEI. The CDR3 protein is CASRPAWVNSYEQYF. The CDR3 bases are TGTGCCAGCAGGCCGGCGTGGGTTAACTCCTACGAGCAGTACTTC.

The chain uses TRBV6-1 and TRBJ2-5; D unresolved. This CDR3 contains 12 residues. V lost 3 bases and J 9 bases, leaving 11 bases between the germline ends. In germline, CDR1 is MNHNS, CDR2 SASEGT. CDR3 in amino acids: CASSEALDAQYF. The CDR3 DNA is TGTGCCAGCAGTGAGGCCCTGGACGCCCAGTACTTC.

J is TRBJ2-5 and V is TRBV18; TRBD1 matches at 7 bases. This CDR3 region has 14 residues. Germline V lookup: CDR1 KGHSH, CDR2 LQKENI. Germline trimming cut 2 bases from V and 1 base from J; bases unmatched to any gene: 1. Here the CDR3 DNA reads TGTGCCAGCTCACCAGACAGGGTCCAAGAGACCCAGTACTTC. This sequence encodes CASSPDRVQETQYF.

The chain recombines TRBV5-1 with TRBJ1-1; D call uncertain. Germline CDR1 SGHRS, CDR2 YFSETQ. Trimming shortened V by 0 bases and J by 1 base, and 10 bases separated the two germline ends. The CDR3 is 15 amino acids. The CDR3 nucleotides read TGCGCCAGCAGCTTGGAGCCAGGATCGAACACTGAAGCTTTCTTT. This sequence encodes CASSLEPGSNTEAFF.

The rearrangement joins TRBV30 to TRBJ2-3, with 7 bases lining up with TRBD2. CDR3 length equals 14 residues. The germline CDR1 and CDR2 sequences are GTSNPN and SVGIG (reference sequence). Unmatched junction bases numbered 9, after V lost 6 bases and J lost 3 bases. The CDR3 is CACVLGGRTDTQYF. CDR3 in DNA: TGTGCCTGCGTTCTAGGCGGGAGAACAGATACGCAGTATTTT.